The clone carrying this T cell receptor beta chain was counted many times. Genomic DNA templated the TCR beta VDJ and CDR3 profiling. TCRdb analysed the reads with MiXCR anew, one entry per CDR3 protein. The data hold about 270,000 distinct CDR3 sequences, with 45% to 70% observed a single time. The data derive from a study of CD8+CD57+ T cells in acquired aplastic anemia. Study-wide background: Across the sorted CD4+ and CD8+ cells, DNA amounts averaged 3.2 ug.

Trimming took off 5 bases at V and 1 base at J, with 11 bases between the two ends. Germline lookup yields CDR1 LNHDA and CDR2 SQIVND (reference sequence). This CDR3 region has 14 residues. This TCR was sampled from a human donor with severe aplastic anemia or a healthy control (not recorded which). The V gene is TRBV19, the J gene TRBJ1-1; D is uncertain. Sequencing used sorted CD4+, CD8+, or CD8+CD57+ T cells (not recorded which) from PBMCs. The DNA of the CDR3 is TGTGCCAGTAGTCCTCTACTCCGGAACACTGAAGCTTTCTTT. Translating it yields CASSPLLRNTEAFF.